The source of this T cell receptor beta chain is a study of post-analysis software for immune sequencing data. In the study overall: The study covered relapsing-remitting, secondary progressive and progressive-relapsing courses of multiple sclerosis.

The germline V and J ends were trimmed by 7 bases and 6 bases, with 21 bases remaining between them. The CDR3 runs to 14 residues. Per the germline V gene, CDR1 is SQVTM and CDR2 is ANQGSEA. Presence of unique molecular identifiers characterized the TCR beta cDNA libraries. In TCRdb, the PCR reads were re-called with MiXCR into one record per CDR3 protein. The sample consists of under 650,000 distinct CDR3 sequences, about 44% of them appearing once. This clonotype was counted only a few times. What it binds is not known. The study's findings and limits: The five TRBV segments detected at higher frequency in patients than in controls included TRBV5-6, TRBV5-1 and TRBV20-1.

The chain carries TRBV29-1 and TRBJ1-2; no firm D call. The source of this sequence is a girl aged 10-17 years with multiple sclerosis. The sequenced sample consisted of blood. CDR3 nucleotides: TGCAGCGCGGGAACCGTCGACCGGGTCGATGGCTACACCTTC. Translating gives CSAGTVDRVDGYTF.